A selection of T cell receptor beta chains follows, all from one sample in a study of early T cells in non-severe SARS-CoV-2 infection. MiXCR, applied by TCRdb to the 5' RACE reads, yields one record per CDR3 protein. The sample carries 97,000 or so distinct CDR3 sequences, around 12% recorded once. The sequenced sample was whole blood. The receptors shown here come from an adult who was a healthcare worker with PCR-confirmed SARS-CoV-2 infection or an uninfected control (not recorded which). The CDR3 runs from the conserved cysteine through the conserved F or W. The D gene is left open where the match is weak. The size of a clone is reported for some rows only, either as once, few or many, or as a class for expanded clones.

length	V	D	J	size	DNA	CDR3
15	TRBV7-2	.	TRBJ1-3	.	TGTGCCAGCAGCTTAGTCGGGGTGGGTGGAAACACCATATATTTT	CASSLVGVGGNTIYF
11	TRBV4-1	.	TRBJ2-3	.	TGCGCCAGCAGCCAAGTGGATACGCAGTATTTT	CASSQVDTQYF
13	TRBV7-9	TRBD2	TRBJ2-7	few	TGTGCCAGCAGCTTGTTCGCGGGGGACGAGCAGTACTTC	CASSLFAGDEQYF
13	TRBV29-1	.	TRBJ2-1	many	TGCAGCGTTGTATACCCAGGTGGAAATGAGCAGTTCTTC	CSVVYPGGNEQFF
15	TRBV11-2	TRBD2	TRBJ2-3	many	TGTGCCAGCAGCAGCAGGGAGGGCCGCACAGATACGCAGTATTTT	CASSSREGRTDTQYF
13	TRBV20-1	.	TRBJ2-7	many	TGCAGTGCTGTGGGAGATAGCTCCTACGAGCAGTACTTC	CSAVGDSSYEQYF
12	TRBV5-4	.	TRBJ2-3	many	TGTGCCAGCAGCCCAGGGTCAGATACGCAGTATTTT	CASSPGSDTQYF
13	TRBV28	TRBD1	TRBJ1-6	.	TGTGCCAGCGAGGGTACAGGGGATTCACCCCTCCACTTT	CASEGTGDSPLHF
15	TRBV9	.	TRBJ2-7	.	TGTGCCAGCAGCCCCCGGGGAAGCCCGACCTACGAGCAGTACTTC	CASSPRGSPTYEQYF
13	TRBV28	.	TRBJ2-5	.	TGTGCCAGCGGACTCCGGTACGAAGAGACCCAGTACTTC	CASGLRYEETQYF
15	TRBV3-1	.	TRBJ2-3	.	TGTGCCAGCAGCCCTGGGGCCTCCGGGGCAGATACGCAGTATTTT	CASSPGASGADTQYF
14	TRBV5-1	TRBD1	TRBJ2-3	many	TGCGCCAGCAGCCCGGGACAGGGTGCAGATACGCAGTATTTT	CASSPGQGADTQYF
14	TRBV10-3	.	TRBJ1-1	many	TGTGCCATCAGTGTTGGGTCCTCGGGCACTGAAGCTTTCTTT	CAISVGSSGTEAFF
15	TRBV20-1	TRBD2	TRBJ2-1	few	TGCAGTGCTCCCTCCCGGGAGGGCCGTTTAAATGAGCAGTTCTTC	CSAPSREGRLNEQFF
13	TRBV20-1	TRBD1	TRBJ1-2	many	TGCAGTGCAGGCGACAGGGGGCCATATGGCTACACCTTC	CSAGDRGPYGYTF
12	TRBV28	.	TRBJ2-3	few	TGTGCCAGCAGTTTAACGCTAGATACGCAGTATTTT	CASSLTLDTQYF
18	TRBV20-1	.	TRBJ2-7	many	TGCAGTGCTAGAGATCGGTTTAGTGCCAAGATCTCCACCTACGAGCAGTACTTC	CSARDRFSAKISTYEQYF
12	TRBV7-2	.	TRBJ2-7	.	TGTGCCAGCAGCTTAGAACAACTCGAGCAGTACTTC	CASSLEQLEQYF
13	TRBV4-1	.	TRBJ1-2	.	TGCGCCAGCAGCCAGGGGCCCGACAGAGCCTACACCTTC	CASSQGPDRAYTF
16	TRBV7-2	.	TRBJ2-1	.	TGTGCCAGCAGCCCAAAAGGGGGGTCGGTCTACAATGAGCAGTTCTTC	CASSPKGGSVYNEQFF
16	TRBV3-1	.	TRBJ1-1	many	TGTGCCAGCAGCCAATGGTCGTCGGCGGATAACACTGAAGCTTTCTTT	CASSQWSSADNTEAFF
12	TRBV7-6	.	TRBJ1-3	many	TGTGCCAGCAGCGAGACAGGAAACACCATATATTTT	CASSETGNTIYF
13	TRBV28	.	TRBJ2-1	few	TGTGCCAGCAGTTTTGGAAGGGAGAATGAGCAGTTCTTC	CASSFGRENEQFF
14	TRBV20-1	TRBD2	TRBJ2-3	.	TGCAGTGCTAGAGATCTAGCGGGAGGAGATACGCAGTATTTT	CSARDLAGGDTQYF
16	TRBV7-9	.	TRBJ2-3	.	TGTGCCAGCAGCCACGGACGCCGGGGGAGTTCGGATACGCAGTATTTT	CASSHGRRGSSDTQYF
14	TRBV20-1	TRBD2	TRBJ2-7	once	TGCAGTGCTGTAGCGGGAGGGCCTGGGGACGAGCAGTACTTC	CSAVAGGPGDEQYF
11	TRBV24-1	.	TRBJ2-1	many	TGTGCCACCAGTGATCTGAGGGAGCAGTTCTTC	CATSDLREQFF
16	TRBV14	.	TRBJ2-7	.	TGTGCCAGCAGCCAAGTTATTACACGGACTTCGGGCGAGCAGTACTTC	CASSQVITRTSGEQYF
15	TRBV9	.	TRBJ2-5	many	TGTGCCAGCAGCCCCACGACTAGACCACAAGAGACCCAGTACTTC	CASSPTTRPQETQYF
15	TRBV7-2	.	TRBJ2-7	.	TGTGCCAGCAGCTTAAAGGCTAGCATCTCCTACGAGCAGTACTTC	CASSLKASISYEQYF
13	TRBV29-1	TRBD2	TRBJ2-1	many	TGCAGCGTTCGCGGGAGCTCCTACAATGAGCAGTTCTTC	CSVRGSSYNEQFF
13	TRBV3-1	.	TRBJ2-7	many	TGTGCCAGCAGCCAAGGAACCGCGGACGGGCAGTACTTC	CASSQGTADGQYF
13	TRBV24-1	.	TRBJ2-3	.	TGTGCCACCAGTGATTTCCTTGCAGATACGCAGTATTTT	CATSDFLADTQYF
14	TRBV10-1	TRBD2	TRBJ2-5	many	TGCGCCAGCAGTGATGAGCGGGAGTTTGAGACCCAGTACTTC	CASSDEREFETQYF
15	TRBV11-2	TRBD2	TRBJ2-5	few	TGTGCCAGCAGCTCCGGGCGGGAGGGCGGTGTGACCCAGTACTTC	CASSSGREGGVTQYF
15	TRBV4-3	.	TRBJ1-5	few	TGCGCCAGCAGCCAAGATAGGGGGTACGATCAGCCCCAGCATTTT	CASSQDRGYDQPQHF
15	TRBV20-1	TRBD2	TRBJ2-1	few	TGCAGTGCTAGAGACCGGGCGGGAGGGGACAATGAGCAGTTCTTC	CSARDRAGGDNEQFF
16	TRBV7-9	TRBD2	TRBJ2-1	.	TGTGCCAGCAGCTTCTCTCGGGGACTAGCGGGCAATGAGCAGTTCTTC	CASSFSRGLAGNEQFF
13	TRBV5-5	TRBD1	TRBJ1-6	many	TGTGCCAGCAGGACAGGGCGGGATTCACCCCTCCACTTT	CASRTGRDSPLHF
12	TRBV28	TRBD2	TRBJ2-1	many	TGTGCCGCCGGACTAGCGGACAATGAGCAGTTCTTC	CAAGLADNEQFF
16	TRBV5-1	TRBD2	TRBJ2-1	.	TGCGCCAGCAGCCTGACTAGCTCCTCCTCCTACAATGAGCAGTTCTTC	CASSLTSSSSYNEQFF
15	TRBV5-1	.	TRBJ2-3	few	TGCGCCAGCAGCTTGAGACTAGTACTTTCAGATACGCAGTATTTT	CASSLRLVLSDTQYF
16	TRBV2	TRBD2	TRBJ2-3	many	TGTGCCAGCAGTCCCTCAGGAGCGGGGGGCACAGATACGCAGTATTTT	CASSPSGAGGTDTQYF
14	TRBV7-9	.	TRBJ2-5	many	TGTGCCAGCAGCTTCTCCGGGAGCGGTGAGACCCAGTACTTC	CASSFSGSGETQYF
14	TRBV20-1	TRBD2	TRBJ2-3	few	TGCAGTGCTGCAACTAGCGACCACACAGATACGCAGTATTTT	CSAATSDHTDTQYF
14	TRBV5-1	.	TRBJ2-7	.	TGCGCCAGCAGCTTGGAACTGCCAATGGACGAGCAGTACTTC	CASSLELPMDEQYF
14	TRBV9	.	TRBJ2-7	many	TGTGCCAGCAGCGTAGGAACGGGACGCTACGAGCAGTACTTC	CASSVGTGRYEQYF
13	TRBV7-9	.	TRBJ1-3	.	TGTGCCAGCAGCCCCCTCACGCTAAACACCATATATTTT	CASSPLTLNTIYF
14	TRBV6-6	TRBD2	TRBJ2-7	.	TGTGCCAGCAGAAACCTAGCGGGAGGCGGTGAGCAGTACTTC	CASRNLAGGGEQYF
18	TRBV7-6	TRBD2	TRBJ2-3	many	TGTGCCAGCAGCTTTGGGCGGGAGGATTGGTTGGGAACAGATACGCAGTATTTT	CASSFGREDWLGTDTQYF
14	TRBV2	TRBD1	TRBJ2-7	.	TGTGCCAGCAGGCTGGGACAGGCGGGGAACGAGCAGTACTTC	CASRLGQAGNEQYF
15	TRBV2	.	TRBJ2-4	many	TGTGCCAGCGGGAGCGGAGGAATAACCAAAAACATTCAGTACTTC	CASGSGGITKNIQYF
13	TRBV30	.	TRBJ1-2	few	TGTGCCTGGAGTGTCGGCAGTTCCTATGGCTACACCTTC	CAWSVGSSYGYTF
14	TRBV12-3/TRBV12-4	.	TRBJ2-7	many	TGTGCCAGCAGTCCCGGGCCCTCTAACTACGAGCAGTACTTC	CASSPGPSNYEQYF
15	TRBV28	TRBD1	TRBJ2-5	few	TGTGCCAGCAGTTTATCCCCGGACAGGTCAGAGACCCAGTACTTC	CASSLSPDRSETQYF
13	TRBV7-2	.	TRBJ2-3	many	TGTGCCAGCAGCTTAGCCACCTTGGGTACGCAGTATTTT	CASSLATLGTQYF
12	TRBV7-9	.	TRBJ2-7	many	TGTGCCAGCAGCCCCACCCTCGACGAGCAGTACTTC	CASSPTLDEQYF